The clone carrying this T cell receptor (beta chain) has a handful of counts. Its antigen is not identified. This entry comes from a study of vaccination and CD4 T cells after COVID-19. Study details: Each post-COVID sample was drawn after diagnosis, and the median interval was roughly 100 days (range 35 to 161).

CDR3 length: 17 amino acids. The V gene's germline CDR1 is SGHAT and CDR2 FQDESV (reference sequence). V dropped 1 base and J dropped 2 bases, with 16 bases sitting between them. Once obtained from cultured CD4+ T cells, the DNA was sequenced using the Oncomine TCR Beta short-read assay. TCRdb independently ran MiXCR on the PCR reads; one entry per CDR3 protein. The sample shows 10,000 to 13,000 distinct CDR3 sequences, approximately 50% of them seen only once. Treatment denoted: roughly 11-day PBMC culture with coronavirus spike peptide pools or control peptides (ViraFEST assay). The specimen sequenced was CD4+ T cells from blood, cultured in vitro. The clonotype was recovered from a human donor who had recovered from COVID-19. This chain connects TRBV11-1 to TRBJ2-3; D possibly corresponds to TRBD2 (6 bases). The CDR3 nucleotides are TGTGCCAGCAGCTTAGTAGCGCGGGGATTTCCCACAGATACGCAGTATTTT. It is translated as CASSLVARGFPTDTQYF.